This T cell receptor beta chain was identified during a study of blood T cell repertoires in COVID-19 (dated by TCRdb to 2020 to 2021). Context from the whole study: Samples from collaborators originated in the United States, Italy and Spain and spanned both the acute and convalescent phases of COVID-19. The sample metadata nearly always contained a de-identified subject ID, COVID-19 status, age in years and sex. Subjects who had been exposed to COVID-19, were actively infected with it, or had recovered from it provided the deeply sampled blood TCRbeta repertoires that made up the dataset. Where HLA class I and class II types were available, the types were taken from metadata supplied by the sample provider, not from assay-based typing. The material from the prospective study consisted of cDNA or gDNA derived from T cells, B-cell-depleted T cells, or PBMCs. The repertoires were made available in a free public database intended to serve as a resource for research on the immune response to SARS-CoV-2. The samples were drawn from two sources: the first 160 participants of the ongoing ImmuneRACE study, and over 1,000 subjects contributed by 6 global collaborators.

According to the germline V gene, CDR1 reads MDHEN and CDR2 reads SYDVKM. V ends up 2 bases short and J 5 bases short, with an unmatched junction base count of 9. Including the terminal cysteine and phenylalanine, the CDR3 comprises 17 residues. Just CDR3 DNA is preserved here, 51 bases in frame from base 1. The collaborating institutions used their own protocols to collect whole blood in K2EDTA tubes. For TCRbeta analysis, collaborators shipped samples as frozen whole blood, isolated PBMCs, or DNA extracted from either of those sample types. The immunoSEQ Assay, a bias-controlled multiplex PCR, was used to amplify TCRbeta CDR3 regions from genomic DNA. Per the original workflow: The number of nucleated cells in each sample was estimated from the amplification of reference gene primers within the assay. To quantify the absolute abundance of each unique TCRbeta CDR3 rearrangement, sequence reads were collapsed and filtered. Productive Simpson clonality was computed per sample as the square root of Simpson's diversity index over productive rearrangements. The table comes from immuneACCESS by way of TCRdb, which keeps in-frame sequences with V and J called. Part of the clones is missing from these tables; in studies checked, under half for an unresolved V gene and the rest for unknown reasons. The D gene and trimming were derived from the DNA, and the V and J assignments and clone size from that table. Within this sample are approximately 210,000 clones, with roughly 80% of them counted one time only. The top ten constitute 2% to 3% of the sample.

Here is what the overall study found, with its caveats: Clinical and demographic metadata were provided uncurated, with the amount varying by source and participant.

In regard to this clone: Its antigen is still unknown. Base quality data are lacking; no much larger clone is found one base away.

The sequence came from an older woman with active or convalescent COVID-19. The chain employs TRBV28 and TRBJ1-2; 12 central bases correspond to TRBD1. The sequencing sample was made of peripheral blood. The CDR3 region: CASSLPGTGGAGYGYTF. Here is the DNA: TGTGCCAGCAGTTTACCCGGGACAGGGGGCGCCGGGTATGGCTACACCTTC.